The rows below give T cell receptor beta chains drawn from one sample of a study of cytomegalovirus exposure and HLA in healthy donors. Generated by immunoSEQ multiplex PCR, the TCRdb table keeps only in-frame clones and is missing some. The sample lists roughly 110,000 clones, 70% to 80% occurring once. Source material: PBMCs. The receptors were sampled from a woman aged 25 to 39 in good health and CMV-seropositive. CDR3s include the opening cysteine and the closing phenylalanine or tryptophan. Each record gives: clone size, D gene, V gene, J gene, CDR3 protein, CDR3 DNA. A D gene is named only where the DNA matches it firmly. The size entry is marked missing in some rows and otherwise reads once, few, many or a size class.

clone_size: NA; d_call: NA; v_call: TRBV30; j_call: TRBJ2-5; cdr3_aa: CAWRTQTRGLQETQYF; cdr3_nt: TGTGCCTGGAGAACTCAGACCAGAGGATTACAAGAGACCCAGTACTTC
clone_size: NA; d_call: TRBD1; v_call: TRBV27; j_call: TRBJ2-3; cdr3_aa: CASRQIGTGVTDTQYF; cdr3_nt: TGTGCCAGCAGACAGATAGGGACAGGGGTCACAGATACGCAGTATTTT
clone_size: few; d_call: NA; v_call: TRBV6-5; j_call: TRBJ1-2; cdr3_aa: CASSYSAGRDGYTF; cdr3_nt: TGTGCCAGCAGTTACTCGGCAGGGAGGGATGGCTACACCTTC
clone_size: NA; d_call: NA; v_call: TRBV28; j_call: TRBJ1-4; cdr3_aa: CASTQLGSTNEKLFF; cdr3_nt: TGTGCCAGCACCCAACTCGGGTCAACTAATGAAAAACTGTTTTTT
clone_size: NA; d_call: NA; v_call: TRBV6-1; j_call: TRBJ1-2; cdr3_aa: CASSERGVYGYTF; cdr3_nt: TGTGCCAGCAGTGAACGGGGGGTCTATGGCTACACCTTC
clone_size: NA; d_call: NA; v_call: TRBV6-5; j_call: TRBJ2-7; cdr3_aa: CASSYSQEHEQYF; cdr3_nt: TGTGCCAGCAGTTACTCACAAGAACACGAGCAGTACTTC
clone_size: NA; d_call: TRBD1; v_call: TRBV7-9; j_call: TRBJ1-3; cdr3_aa: CASSLLAGGHTIYF; cdr3_nt: TGTGCCAGCAGCCTCCTGGCAGGGGGACACACCATATATTTT
clone_size: NA; d_call: TRBD2; v_call: TRBV5-4; j_call: TRBJ2-5; cdr3_aa: CASRSGGQETQYF; cdr3_nt: TGTGCCAGCAGGAGCGGGGGCCAAGAGACCCAGTACTTC
clone_size: NA; d_call: NA; v_call: TRBV7-3; j_call: TRBJ2-3; cdr3_aa: CASSSGGFGTDTQYF; cdr3_nt: TGTGCCAGCAGCTCAGGGGGGTTTGGCACAGATACGCAGTATTTT
clone_size: once; d_call: NA; v_call: TRBV2; j_call: TRBJ2-7; cdr3_aa: CASSERQVPSYEQYF; cdr3_nt: TGTGCCAGCAGTGAAAGACAGGTACCCTCCTACGAGCAGTACTTC
clone_size: few; d_call: NA; v_call: TRBV5-1; j_call: TRBJ1-4; cdr3_aa: CASSFGGSATNEKLFF; cdr3_nt: TGCGCCAGCAGCTTCGGGGGTTCGGCAACTAATGAAAAACTGTTTTTT
clone_size: NA; d_call: TRBD2; v_call: TRBV6-1; j_call: TRBJ2-7; cdr3_aa: CASSTLAGSSYEQYF; cdr3_nt: TGTGCCAGCAGTACACTAGCGGGATCCAGCTACGAGCAGTACTTC
clone_size: NA; d_call: TRBD2; v_call: TRBV7-9; j_call: TRBJ2-5; cdr3_aa: CASSSPGLGKETQYF; cdr3_nt: TGTGCCAGCAGCTCGCCGGGACTAGGAAAAGAGACCCAGTACTTC
clone_size: few; d_call: TRBD1; v_call: TRBV19; j_call: TRBJ1-1; cdr3_aa: CASDTGDDTEAFF; cdr3_nt: TGTGCCAGTGATACAGGGGACGACACTGAAGCTTTCTTT
clone_size: NA; d_call: TRBD2; v_call: TRBV30; j_call: TRBJ2-5; cdr3_aa: CAWSGTLGTSVEETQYF; cdr3_nt: TGTGCCTGGAGTGGCACTTTAGGGACTAGCGTAGAAGAGACCCAGTACTTC
clone_size: NA; d_call: NA; v_call: TRBV5-6; j_call: TRBJ1-4; cdr3_aa: CASSLISGEKLFF; cdr3_nt: TGTGCCAGCAGCTTGATATCAGGAGAAAAACTGTTTTTT
clone_size: NA; d_call: TRBD1; v_call: TRBV7-2; j_call: TRBJ1-3; cdr3_aa: CASSTGTVASGNTIYF; cdr3_nt: TGTGCCAGCAGCACCGGGACAGTCGCTTCTGGAAACACCATATATTTT
clone_size: NA; d_call: TRBD1; v_call: TRBV5-4; j_call: TRBJ2-3; cdr3_aa: CASRVRGRGTDTQYF; cdr3_nt: TGTGCCAGCCGGGTGAGGGGGCGCGGCACAGATACGCAGTATTTT
clone_size: NA; d_call: NA; v_call: TRBV7-3; j_call: TRBJ2-1; cdr3_aa: CASSSQAGSSYNEQFF; cdr3_nt: TGTGCCAGCAGCTCCCAGGCGGGCAGCTCCTACAATGAGCAGTTCTTC
clone_size: NA; d_call: TRBD1; v_call: TRBV10-3; j_call: TRBJ1-1; cdr3_aa: CATGNRDRENTEAFF; cdr3_nt: TGTGCCACCGGGAACCGGGACAGAGAGAACACTGAGGCTTTCTTT
clone_size: NA; d_call: NA; v_call: TRBV19; j_call: TRBJ2-7; cdr3_aa: CASSRDTLSYEQYF; cdr3_nt: TGTGCCAGTAGTAGGGACACTCTCTCCTACGAGCAGTACTTC
clone_size: NA; d_call: TRBD2; v_call: TRBV5-1; j_call: TRBJ2-4; cdr3_aa: CASSPTSGSNIQYF; cdr3_nt: TGCGCCAGCAGCCCGACTAGCGGGAGTAACATTCAGTACTTC
clone_size: NA; d_call: TRBD1; v_call: TRBV4-1; j_call: TRBJ2-7; cdr3_aa: CASSQSRRTGGYEQYF; cdr3_nt: TGCGCCAGCAGCCAATCTCGACGGACAGGGGGCTACGAGCAGTACTTC
clone_size: NA; d_call: NA; v_call: TRBV30; j_call: TRBJ2-7; cdr3_aa: CAWSVAGPAYEQYF; cdr3_nt: TGTGCCTGGAGTGTCGCGGGACCCGCCTACGAGCAGTACTTC
clone_size: NA; d_call: NA; v_call: TRBV18; j_call: TRBJ2-3; cdr3_aa: CASSPPTVDTQYF; cdr3_nt: TGTGCCAGCTCACCACCTACGGTAGATACGCAGTATTTT
clone_size: once; d_call: TRBD2; v_call: TRBV10-3; j_call: TRBJ2-2; cdr3_aa: CAISDTGTSGRGTGELFF; cdr3_nt: TGTGCCATCAGTGACACCGGTACTAGCGGGAGAGGAACCGGGGAGCTGTTTTTT
clone_size: once; d_call: NA; v_call: TRBV9; j_call: TRBJ2-1; cdr3_aa: CASSVGENEQFF; cdr3_nt: TGTGCCAGCAGCGTTGGAGAGAATGAGCAGTTCTTC
clone_size: once; d_call: NA; v_call: TRBV7-8; j_call: TRBJ2-2; cdr3_aa: CASSHRQNTGELFF; cdr3_nt: TGTGCCAGCAGCCACCGACAGAACACCGGGGAGCTGTTTTTT
clone_size: NA; d_call: TRBD1; v_call: TRBV6-1; j_call: TRBJ1-3; cdr3_aa: CASSELAGGAGNTIYF; cdr3_nt: TGTGCCAGCAGTGAATTGGCAGGGGGAGCTGGAAACACCATATATTTT
clone_size: NA; d_call: NA; v_call: TRBV9; j_call: TRBJ2-4; cdr3_aa: CASSPSTETKNIQYF; cdr3_nt: TGTGCCAGCAGCCCCTCGACAGAAACCAAAAACATTCAGTACTTC
clone_size: NA; d_call: NA; v_call: TRBV7-3; j_call: TRBJ2-7; cdr3_aa: CASSPQGGVEQYF; cdr3_nt: TGTGCCAGCAGCCCACAGGGGGGGGTCGAGCAGTACTTC
clone_size: NA; d_call: NA; v_call: TRBV6-1; j_call: TRBJ2-3; cdr3_aa: CASSAPGGGDTQYF; cdr3_nt: TGTGCCAGCAGTGCGCCAGGCGGAGGAGATACGCAGTATTTT
clone_size: NA; d_call: TRBD2; v_call: TRBV9; j_call: TRBJ2-7; cdr3_aa: CASSVGTSVSSYEQYF; cdr3_nt: TGTGCCAGCAGCGTGGGAACTAGCGTGAGCTCCTACGAGCAGTACTTC
clone_size: NA; d_call: NA; v_call: TRBV7-8; j_call: TRBJ1-2; cdr3_aa: CASSVMSGGYGYTF; cdr3_nt: TGTGCCAGCAGCGTAATGTCCGGGGGCTATGGCTACACCTTC
clone_size: NA; d_call: NA; v_call: TRBV9; j_call: TRBJ2-7; cdr3_aa: CASSPRGSVPLEQYF; cdr3_nt: TGTGCCAGCAGCCCCCGGGGGTCAGTCCCCCTCGAGCAGTACTTC
clone_size: NA; d_call: TRBD1; v_call: TRBV25-1; j_call: TRBJ1-6; cdr3_aa: CASSGWTGESSPLHF; cdr3_nt: TGTGCAAGCAGTGGGTGGACAGGAGAAAGTTCACCCCTCCACTTT
clone_size: NA; d_call: NA; v_call: TRBV7-6; j_call: TRBJ1-3; cdr3_aa: CASSLLAGYGNTIYF; cdr3_nt: TGTGCCAGCAGCCTACTTGCGGGGTACGGAAACACCATATATTTT
clone_size: few; d_call: NA; v_call: TRBV4-2; j_call: TRBJ1-1; cdr3_aa: CASSHTSGPEAFF; cdr3_nt: TGTGCCAGCAGCCATACCTCGGGTCCTGAAGCTTTCTTT
clone_size: NA; d_call: NA; v_call: TRBV7-2; j_call: TRBJ2-7; cdr3_aa: CASSPRLGALEQYF; cdr3_nt: TGTGCCAGCAGCCCCCGCCTTGGAGCCTTGGAGCAGTACTTC
clone_size: NA; d_call: NA; v_call: TRBV5-8; j_call: TRBJ1-1; cdr3_aa: CASSLGQGSTEAFF; cdr3_nt: TGTGCCAGTAGCTTGGGGCAGGGATCCACTGAAGCTTTCTTT
clone_size: NA; d_call: NA; v_call: TRBV4-1; j_call: TRBJ2-5; cdr3_aa: CASSSNPGETQYF; cdr3_nt: TGCGCCAGCAGCTCCAACCCAGGGGAGACCCAGTACTTC
clone_size: few; d_call: NA; v_call: TRBV9; j_call: TRBJ1-6; cdr3_aa: CASSVAGGVRYDNSPLHF; cdr3_nt: TGTGCCAGCAGCGTAGCTGGGGGGGTTAGGTACGATAATTCACCCCTCCACTTT
clone_size: NA; d_call: NA; v_call: TRBV27; j_call: TRBJ1-5; cdr3_aa: CASSPYPFSNQPQHF; cdr3_nt: TGTGCCAGCAGCCCCTACCCTTTTAGCAATCAGCCCCAGCATTTT
clone_size: NA; d_call: NA; v_call: TRBV7-9; j_call: TRBJ1-5; cdr3_aa: CSSSSYSGESNQPQHF; cdr3_nt: TGTTCCAGCAGCTCTTACTCGGGGGAAAGCAATCAGCCCCAGCATTTT
clone_size: NA; d_call: TRBD1; v_call: TRBV27; j_call: TRBJ1-1; cdr3_aa: CASSFGTVNTEAFF; cdr3_nt: TGTGCCAGCAGTTTTGGGACAGTGAACACTGAAGCTTTCTTT